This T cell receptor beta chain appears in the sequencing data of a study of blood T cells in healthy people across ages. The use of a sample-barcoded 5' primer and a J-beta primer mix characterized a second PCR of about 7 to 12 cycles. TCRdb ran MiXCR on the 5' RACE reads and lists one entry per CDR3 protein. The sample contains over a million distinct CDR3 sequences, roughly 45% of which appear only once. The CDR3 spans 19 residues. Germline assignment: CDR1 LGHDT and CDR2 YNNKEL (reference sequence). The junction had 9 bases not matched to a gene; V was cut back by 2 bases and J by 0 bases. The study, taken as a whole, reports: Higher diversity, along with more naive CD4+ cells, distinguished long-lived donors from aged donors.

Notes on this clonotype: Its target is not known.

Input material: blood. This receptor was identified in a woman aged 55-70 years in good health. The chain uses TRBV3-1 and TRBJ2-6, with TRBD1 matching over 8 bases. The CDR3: CASSQNRGKLSSGANVLTF. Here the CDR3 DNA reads TGTGCCAGCAGCCAAAACAGGGGGAAGTTATCCTCTGGGGCCAACGTCCTGACTTTC.